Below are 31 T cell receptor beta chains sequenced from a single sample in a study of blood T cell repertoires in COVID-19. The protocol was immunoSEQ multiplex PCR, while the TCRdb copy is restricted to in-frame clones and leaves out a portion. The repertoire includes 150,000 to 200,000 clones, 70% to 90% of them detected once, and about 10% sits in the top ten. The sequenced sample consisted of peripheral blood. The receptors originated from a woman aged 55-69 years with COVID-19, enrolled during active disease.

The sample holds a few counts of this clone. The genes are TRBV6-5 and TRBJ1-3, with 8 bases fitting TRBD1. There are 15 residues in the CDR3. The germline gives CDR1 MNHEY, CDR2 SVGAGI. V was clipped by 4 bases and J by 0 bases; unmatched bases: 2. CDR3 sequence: CASSSTGGSGNTIYF. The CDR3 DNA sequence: TGTGCCAGCAGTTCAACAGGGGGCTCTGGAAACACCATATATTTT.

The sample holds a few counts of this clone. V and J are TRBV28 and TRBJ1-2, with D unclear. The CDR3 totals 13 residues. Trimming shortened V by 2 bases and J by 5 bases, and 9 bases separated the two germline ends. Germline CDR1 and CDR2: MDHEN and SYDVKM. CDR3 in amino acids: CASSLQTGYGYTF. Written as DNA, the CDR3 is TGTGCCAGCAGTTTACAGACTGGGTATGGCTACACCTTC.

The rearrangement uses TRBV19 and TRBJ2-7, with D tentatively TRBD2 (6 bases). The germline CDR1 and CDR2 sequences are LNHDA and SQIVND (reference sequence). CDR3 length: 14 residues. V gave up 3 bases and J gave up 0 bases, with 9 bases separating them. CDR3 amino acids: CASSMGGDSYEQYF. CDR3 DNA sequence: TGTGCCAGTAGTATGGGAGGCGACTCCTACGAGCAGTACTTC.

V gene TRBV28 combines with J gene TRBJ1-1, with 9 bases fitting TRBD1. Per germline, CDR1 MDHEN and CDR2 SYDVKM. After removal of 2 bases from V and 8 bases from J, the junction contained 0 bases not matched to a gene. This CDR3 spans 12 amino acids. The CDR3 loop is CASSLGTGEAFF. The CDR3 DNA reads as TGTGCCAGCAGTTTAGGGACAGGGGAAGCTTTCTTT.

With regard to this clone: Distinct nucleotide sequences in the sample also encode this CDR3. In DNA, the CDR3 is TGTGCCAGCTCACCGGGCAGGGGATCGACTCAGCCCCAGCATTTT. It encodes CASSPGRGSTQPQHF. The chain is built from TRBV18 and TRBJ1-5, with TRBD1 as a possible D gene (6 bases). This CDR3 is 15 amino acids long. Trimming stripped 3 bases from V and 6 bases from J, with 15 bases between. CDR1 and CDR2 (germline): KGHSH, LQKENI.

The CDR3 loop reads CASSQAGTSGSYEQYF. Written as DNA, the CDR3 is TGCGCCAGCAGCCAAGCCGGGACTAGCGGATCTTACGAGCAGTACTTC. This chain links TRBV4-3 with TRBJ2-7, with 11 bases aligning to TRBD2. Per germline, CDR1 LGHNA and CDR2 YSLEER. J was trimmed by 4 bases and V by 1 base; bases with no gene match: 6. The CDR3 covers 16 residues.

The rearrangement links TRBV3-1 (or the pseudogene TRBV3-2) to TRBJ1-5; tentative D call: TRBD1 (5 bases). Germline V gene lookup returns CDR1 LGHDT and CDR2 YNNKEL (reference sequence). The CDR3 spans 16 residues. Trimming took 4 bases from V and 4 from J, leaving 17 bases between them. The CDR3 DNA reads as TGTGCCAGCAGCCCCGGTCGGCAGGGAGGAAATCAGCCCCAGCATTTT. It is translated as CASSPGRQGGNQPQHF.

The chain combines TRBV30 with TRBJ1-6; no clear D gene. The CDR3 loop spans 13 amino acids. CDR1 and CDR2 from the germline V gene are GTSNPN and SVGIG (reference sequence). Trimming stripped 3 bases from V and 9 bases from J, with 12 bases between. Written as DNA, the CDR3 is TGTGCCTGGAGGGCGGTGGCGCCTTCACCCCTCCACTTT. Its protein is CAWRAVAPSPLHF.

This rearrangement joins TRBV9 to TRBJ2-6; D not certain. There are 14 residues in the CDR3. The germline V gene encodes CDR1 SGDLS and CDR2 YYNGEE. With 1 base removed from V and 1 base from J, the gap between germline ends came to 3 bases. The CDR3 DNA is TGTGCCAGCAGCGTACGGTCTGGGGCCAACGTCCTGACTTTC. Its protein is CASSVRSGANVLTF.

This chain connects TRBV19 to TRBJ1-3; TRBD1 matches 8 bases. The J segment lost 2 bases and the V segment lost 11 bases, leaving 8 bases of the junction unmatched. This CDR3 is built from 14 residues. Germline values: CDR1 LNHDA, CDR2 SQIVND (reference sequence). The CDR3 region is CASSDRGPGNTIYF. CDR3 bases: TGTGCCTCTTCCGACAGGGGCCCTGGAAACACCATATATTTT.

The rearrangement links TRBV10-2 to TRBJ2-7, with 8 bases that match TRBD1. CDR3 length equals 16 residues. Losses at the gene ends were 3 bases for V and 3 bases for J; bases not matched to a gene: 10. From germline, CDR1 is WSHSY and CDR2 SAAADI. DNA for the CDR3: TGCGCCAGCAGTGAATTGCTCTTACAGGGGGGCTACGAGCAGTACTTC. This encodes CASSELLLQGGYEQYF.

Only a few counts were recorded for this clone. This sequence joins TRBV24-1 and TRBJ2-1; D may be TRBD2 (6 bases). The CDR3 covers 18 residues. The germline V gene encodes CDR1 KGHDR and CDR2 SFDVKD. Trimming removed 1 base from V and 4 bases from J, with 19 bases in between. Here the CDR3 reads CATSDLGSSGLGYNEQFF. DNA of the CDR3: TGTGCCACCAGTGATTTAGGATCGAGCGGGCTGGGTTACAATGAGCAGTTCTTC.

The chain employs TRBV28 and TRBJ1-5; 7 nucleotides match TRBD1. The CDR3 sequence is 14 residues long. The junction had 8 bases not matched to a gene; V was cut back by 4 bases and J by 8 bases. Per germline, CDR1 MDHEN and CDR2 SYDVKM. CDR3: CASSYRQGGKPQHF. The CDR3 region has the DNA TGTGCCAGCAGTTATCGACAGGGCGGGAAGCCCCAGCATTTT.

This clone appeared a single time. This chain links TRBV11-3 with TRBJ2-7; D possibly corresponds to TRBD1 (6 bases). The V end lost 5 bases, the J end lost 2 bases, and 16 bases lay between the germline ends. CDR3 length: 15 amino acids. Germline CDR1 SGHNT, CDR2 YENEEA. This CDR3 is CASSPTPGHPYEQYF. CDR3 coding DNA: TGTGCCAGCAGCCCTACCCCGGGACACCCCTACGAGCAGTACTTC.

CDR3 coding DNA: TGTGCCAGCAGCGTAATGCTAGCGGGAGATACGCAGTATTTT. Translating it yields CASSVMLAGDTQYF. V and J are TRBV9 and TRBJ2-3; TRBD2 aligns across 8 bases. This CDR3 region has 14 residues. Unmatched junction bases numbered 3, after V lost 1 base and J lost 5 bases. Germline V lookup: CDR1 SGDLS, CDR2 YYNGEE.

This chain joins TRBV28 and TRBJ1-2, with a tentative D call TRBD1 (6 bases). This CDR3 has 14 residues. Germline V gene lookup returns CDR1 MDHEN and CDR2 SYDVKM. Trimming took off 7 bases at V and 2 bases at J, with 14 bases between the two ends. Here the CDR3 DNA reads TGTGCCAGCACCATCAGGGGCAGAAACTATGGCTACACCTTC. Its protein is CASTIRGRNYGYTF.

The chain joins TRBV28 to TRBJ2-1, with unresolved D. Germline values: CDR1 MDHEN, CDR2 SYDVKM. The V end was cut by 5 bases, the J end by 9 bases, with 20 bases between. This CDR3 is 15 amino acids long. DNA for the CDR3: TGTGCCAGCAGTCCACAAGATAACGGGTATCCTGAGCAGTTCTTC. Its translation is CASSPQDNGYPEQFF.

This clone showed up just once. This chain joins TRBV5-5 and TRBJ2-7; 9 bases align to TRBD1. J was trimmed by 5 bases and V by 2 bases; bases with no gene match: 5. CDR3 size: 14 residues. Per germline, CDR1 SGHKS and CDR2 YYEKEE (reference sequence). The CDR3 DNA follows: TGTGCCAGCAGCTTCGGGACAGGGTCTAACGAGCAGTACTTC. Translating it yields CASSFGTGSNEQYF.

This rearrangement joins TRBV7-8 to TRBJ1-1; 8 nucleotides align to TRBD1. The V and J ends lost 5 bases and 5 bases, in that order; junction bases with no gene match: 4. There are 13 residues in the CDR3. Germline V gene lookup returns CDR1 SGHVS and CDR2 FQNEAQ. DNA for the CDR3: TGTGCCAGCAGCCGGACAGGGTTTACTGAAGCTTTCTTT. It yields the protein CASSRTGFTEAFF. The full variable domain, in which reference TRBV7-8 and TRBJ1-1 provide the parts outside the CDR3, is GAGVSQSPRYKVAKRGQDVALRCDPISGHVSLFWYQQALGQGPEFLTYFQNEAQLDKSGLPSDRFFAERPEGSVSTLKIQRTQQEDSAVYLCASSRTGFTEAFFGQGTRLTVV.

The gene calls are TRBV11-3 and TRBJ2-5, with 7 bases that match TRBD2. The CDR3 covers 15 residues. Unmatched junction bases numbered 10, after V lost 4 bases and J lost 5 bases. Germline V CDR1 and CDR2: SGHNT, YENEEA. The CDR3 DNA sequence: TGTGCCAGCAGCTCCGGTCCCGGGAGGAGGGAGACCCAGTACTTC. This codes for CASSSGPGRRETQYF.

CDR3 amino acids: CASSHGQGAYEQYF. The CDR3 DNA reads TGCGCCAGCAGCCATGGACAGGGGGCGTACGAGCAGTACTTC. V is TRBV4-3 and J is TRBJ2-7; 11 nucleotides align to TRBD1. CDR1 and CDR2 from the germline V gene are LGHNA and YSLEER. The CDR3 totals 14 residues. Unmatched junction bases numbered 2, after V lost 3 bases and J lost 4 bases.

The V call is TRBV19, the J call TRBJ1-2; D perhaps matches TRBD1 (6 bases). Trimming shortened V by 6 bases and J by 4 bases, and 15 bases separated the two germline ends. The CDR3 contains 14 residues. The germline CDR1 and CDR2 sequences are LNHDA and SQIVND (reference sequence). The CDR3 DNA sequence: TGTGCCAGTAGGGGTTCCCAACAGGGCTATGGCTACACCTTC. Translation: CASRGSQQGYGYTF.

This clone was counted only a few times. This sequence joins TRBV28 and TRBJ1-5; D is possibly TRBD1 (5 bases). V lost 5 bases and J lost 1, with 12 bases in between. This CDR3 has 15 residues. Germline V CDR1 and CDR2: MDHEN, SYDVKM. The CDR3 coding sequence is TGTGCCAGCAGTCTTCCCCAGGGAAGCAATCAGCCCCAGCATTTT. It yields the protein CASSLPQGSNQPQHF.

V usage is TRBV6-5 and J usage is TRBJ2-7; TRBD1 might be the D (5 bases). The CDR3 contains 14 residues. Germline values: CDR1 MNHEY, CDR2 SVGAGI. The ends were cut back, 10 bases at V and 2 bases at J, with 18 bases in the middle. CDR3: CATQQAAGAYEQYF. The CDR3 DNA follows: TGTGCCACCCAACAGGCGGCAGGAGCCTACGAGCAGTACTTC.

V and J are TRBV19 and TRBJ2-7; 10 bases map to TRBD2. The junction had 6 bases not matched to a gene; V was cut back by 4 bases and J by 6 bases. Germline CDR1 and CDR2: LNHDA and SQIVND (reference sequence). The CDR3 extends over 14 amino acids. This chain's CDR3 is CASSTLAGLGEQYF. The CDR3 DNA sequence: TGTGCCAGTAGTACACTAGCGGGGTTAGGCGAGCAGTACTTC.

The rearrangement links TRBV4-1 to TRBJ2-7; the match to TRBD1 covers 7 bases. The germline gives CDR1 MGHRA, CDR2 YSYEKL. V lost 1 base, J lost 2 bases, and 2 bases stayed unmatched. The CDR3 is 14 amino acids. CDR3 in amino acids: CASSQGDRAYEQYF. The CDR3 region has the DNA TGCGCCAGCAGCCAAGGGGACAGAGCCTACGAGCAGTACTTC.

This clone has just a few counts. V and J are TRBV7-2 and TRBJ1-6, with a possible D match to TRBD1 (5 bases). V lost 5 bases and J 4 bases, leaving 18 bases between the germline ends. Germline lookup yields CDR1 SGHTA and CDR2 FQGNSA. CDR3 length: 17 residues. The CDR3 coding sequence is TGTGCCAGCAGCACGGGAGTGCTACAGGATTATAATTCACCCCTCCACTTT. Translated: CASSTGVLQDYNSPLHF.

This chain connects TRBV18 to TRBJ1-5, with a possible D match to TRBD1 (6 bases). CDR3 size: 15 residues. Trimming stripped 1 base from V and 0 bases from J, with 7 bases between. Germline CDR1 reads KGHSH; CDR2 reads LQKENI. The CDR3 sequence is CASSPQQGSNQPQHF. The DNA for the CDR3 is TGTGCCAGCTCACCACAACAGGGTAGCAATCAGCCCCAGCATTTT.

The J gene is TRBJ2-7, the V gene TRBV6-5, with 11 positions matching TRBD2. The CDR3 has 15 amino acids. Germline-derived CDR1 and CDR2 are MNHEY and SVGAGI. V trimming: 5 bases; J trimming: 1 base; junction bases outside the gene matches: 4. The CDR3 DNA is TGTGCCAGCAGTATCGGGACTAGCGGATCCTACGAGCAGTACTTC. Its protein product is CASSIGTSGSYEQYF.

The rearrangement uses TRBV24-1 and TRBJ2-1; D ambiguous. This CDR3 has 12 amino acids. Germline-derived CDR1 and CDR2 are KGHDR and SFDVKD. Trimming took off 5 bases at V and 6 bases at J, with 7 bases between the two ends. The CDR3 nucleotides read TGTGCCACCAGTGCAGGATCCAATGAGCAGTTCTTC. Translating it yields CATSAGSNEQFF.

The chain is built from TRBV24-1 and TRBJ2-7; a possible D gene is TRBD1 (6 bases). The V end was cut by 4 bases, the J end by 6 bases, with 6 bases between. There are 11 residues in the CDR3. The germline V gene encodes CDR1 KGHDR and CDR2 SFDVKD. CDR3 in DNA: TGTGCCACCAGTGAAGGGGGCGAGCAGTACTTC. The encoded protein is CATSEGGEQYF.